Listed here is a single T cell receptor (beta chain). Deletions cut 0 bases from V and 6 bases from J, with 12 bases between. The length of the CDR3 is 13 residues. Germline-derived CDR1 and CDR2 are GTSNPN and SVGIG (reference sequence). This specimen comes from a study of blood T cell repertoires in COVID-19. Study background: T cells, B-cell-depleted T cells, or PBMCs supplied cDNA or gDNA.

Assignment of participants to cohorts was predicated upon participant-reported clinical history. Original data processing: By means of reference gene primer amplification, nucleated cell counts were estimated. Libraries were prepared by immunoSEQ multiplex PCR; TCRdb keeps only in-frame clonotypes and omits some of them. Clone size and V and J calls were adopted from that table, with D and trimming inferred from the DNA. The table includes some 190,000 clones, roughly nine tenths detected once. This receptor was identified in a woman in her thirties or forties with acute COVID-19. Sequencing was performed on PBMCs or T cells enriched from blood (not recorded which). The chain recombines TRBV30 with TRBJ2-7, with D tentatively TRBD2 (5 bases). CDR3 in amino acids: CAWSVLSSREQYF. The CDR3 region has the DNA TGTGCCTGGAGTGTACTCTCTAGCCGCGAGCAGTACTTC.